This is a list of T cell receptor beta chains from one sample in a study of T cell clones after liver transplantation. Profiling relied on immunoSEQ multiplex PCR, and the TCRdb table lists in-frame clones only, not all of them. This sample yields tens of thousands of clones, of which about two thirds are seen a single time; 15% belongs to the top ten. The specimen comprised CD4+ T cells from blood, sampled before liver transplant. These TCRs come from a human donor who received a liver transplant. CDR3s include the opening cysteine and the closing phenylalanine or tryptophan. D genes are given only for firm matches. Clone size is shown for a subset of rows, as once, few, many or a class of expanded clone.

size	V	J	D	DNA	CDR3
NA	TRBV2	TRBJ2-5	TRBD2	TGTGCCAGCAGAAACGGGGGGACGTACCAAGAGACCCAGTACTTC	CASRNGGTYQETQYF
NA	TRBV5-6	TRBJ1-3	NA	TGTGCCAGCAGCTTGGGGGCGGGAAACACCATATATTTT	CASSLGAGNTIYF
NA	TRBV19	TRBJ2-2	TRBD2	TGTGCCAGTAGCACGTCGGGGGGAAACACCGGGGAGCTGTTTTTT	CASSTSGGNTGELFF
few	TRBV6-1	TRBJ2-3	NA	TGTGCCAGCAGTGAAAGCCCAGGGCTCCGCACAGATACGCAGTATTTT	CASSESPGLRTDTQYF
NA	TRBV7-3	TRBJ2-5	TRBD2	TGTGCCAGCAGCTTCGGGAGCGGGAGGGAGACCCAGTACTTC	CASSFGSGRETQYF
NA	TRBV11-2	TRBJ2-7	NA	TGTGCCAGCAGCAAGGACATCCTCTCCTACGAGCAGTACTTC	CASSKDILSYEQYF
once	TRBV19	TRBJ2-2	TRBD2	TGTGCCAGTAGTATTGAGGGGACTAGCGGTACCGGGGAGCTGTTTTTT	CASSIEGTSGTGELFF
NA	TRBV28	TRBJ1-4	TRBD1	TGTGCCAGCAGCACAGGGGGCTGGGATGAAAAACTGTTTTTT	CASSTGGWDEKLFF
NA	TRBV2	TRBJ1-5	TRBD1	TGTGCCAGCAGACCGGGACAGGGAAGGAAGCAGCCCCAGCATTTT	CASRPGQGRKQPQHF
many	TRBV2	TRBJ2-7	NA	TGTGCCAGCAGTGATGCTAGCACGCTAATGCACGAGCAGTACTTC	CASSDASTLMHEQYF
NA	TRBV6-1	TRBJ1-1	NA	TGTGCCAGCAGTGAGAGAGGACAGAACACTGAAGCTTTCTTT	CASSERGQNTEAFF
NA	TRBV15	TRBJ2-3	TRBD2	TGTGCCACCAGCAGAGTAGCGGGGCCGGGGGGAGATACGCAGTATTTT	CATSRVAGPGGDTQYF
NA	TRBV5-5	TRBJ1-2	TRBD1	TGTGCCAGCAGCTCCTGGACAGGGAACTATGGCTACACCTTC	CASSSWTGNYGYTF
NA	TRBV7-9	TRBJ1-4	TRBD1	TGTGCCAGCAGCGACGGGACAGGGATTAATGAAAAACTGTTTTTT	CASSDGTGINEKLFF
NA	TRBV30	TRBJ1-2	NA	TGTGCCTGGAGTCGCGATGCTGCGACAACTAGGGGGTATGGCTACACCTTC	CAWSRDAATTRGYGYTF
NA	TRBV5-1	TRBJ2-3	TRBD2	TGCGCCAGCAGCCGCACTAGCGGGGGAGTGACAGATACGCAGTATTTT	CASSRTSGGVTDTQYF
once	TRBV30	TRBJ2-4	NA	TGTGCCTGGAGTGTACTAAGGACAACCAAAAACATTCAGTACTTC	CAWSVLRTTKNIQYF
NA	TRBV27	TRBJ2-5	NA	TGTGCCAGCAGATCTCTAGGAGAGACCCAGTACTTC	CASRSLGETQYF
NA	TRBV9	TRBJ2-2	NA	TGTGCCAGCAGCGTAGCTCACCGGGCGAACACCGGGGAGCTGTTTTTT	CASSVAHRANTGELFF
NA	TRBV19	TRBJ2-7	NA	TGTGCCAGTGCCGAGCAGGGATACGAGCAGTACTTC	CASAEQGYEQYF
NA	TRBV30	TRBJ1-2	NA	TGTGCCTGGAGTTTACAGGGTAACTATGGCTACACCTTC	CAWSLQGNYGYTF
NA	TRBV7-9	TRBJ1-5	NA	TGTGCCAGCAGCTTAGGGGCAGCAGAACAGCCCCAGCATTTT	CASSLGAAEQPQHF
NA	TRBV2	TRBJ2-3	NA	TGTGCCAGCAGTGTCGAGACAGATACGCAGTATTTT	CASSVETDTQYF
NA	TRBV5-1	TRBJ1-1	NA	TGCGCCAGCAGCTTGTATGGGCAGCAGAACACTGAAGCTTTCTTT	CASSLYGQQNTEAFF
NA	TRBV12-5	TRBJ2-1	NA	TGTGCTAGTGGTTTGGCCCAAACATCTTCAGGGCCCAATGAGCAGTTCTTC	CASGLAQTSSGPNEQFF
NA	TRBV19	TRBJ1-5	TRBD1	TGTGCCAGTAGTATCGCAGGGGGTAGCAATCAGCCCCAGCATTTT	CASSIAGGSNQPQHF
NA	TRBV7-2	TRBJ2-1	TRBD1	TGTGCCAGCAGCTTATTAGTTCAGGGGGCAGAACAGTTCTTC	CASSLLVQGAEQFF
NA	TRBV5-1	TRBJ2-1	TRBD1	TGCGCCAGCAGCTCGGACAGGAGCTCCTACAATGAGCAGTTCTTC	CASSSDRSSYNEQFF
NA	TRBV10-3	TRBJ2-3	TRBD2	TGTGCCATCAGTGAGCCGAAGCGGGGGGGCGGAGATACGCAGTATTTT	CAISEPKRGGGDTQYF
NA	TRBV5-1	TRBJ2-7	NA	TGCGCCAGCGGGACCGGGACACCCCAGGTCGAGCAGTACTTC	CASGTGTPQVEQYF
NA	TRBV2	TRBJ1-1	TRBD1	TGTGCCAGCAGCGCCGTCCCGGGACAGGGGCAAGCTGAAGCTTTCTTT	CASSAVPGQGQAEAFF
few	TRBV5-4	TRBJ2-2	NA	TGTGCCAGCAGCTTGGACTCTAGTGTCTCCGGGGAGCTGTTTTTT	CASSLDSSVSGELFF
NA	TRBV2	TRBJ1-6	NA	TGTGCCAGCAGCCCACAAAGGAGTGCTTCACCCCTCCACTTT	CASSPQRSASPLHF
NA	TRBV7-2	TRBJ2-7	NA	TGTGCCAGCAGCCCAGAGGGTAGTAGTCTGCCGGTCGAGCAGTACTTC	CASSPEGSSLPVEQYF
NA	TRBV4-1	TRBJ2-3	NA	TGCGCCAGCAGCCAACAAAGGACTGGCACAGATACGCAGTATTTT	CASSQQRTGTDTQYF
NA	TRBV5-1	TRBJ1-2	TRBD1	TGCGCCAGCAGCTTGACAACAGGGGGGAACTATGGCTACACCTTC	CASSLTTGGNYGYTF
NA	TRBV6-5	TRBJ2-7	TRBD1	TGTGCCAGCAAGGGGCAGGGGGAACCCTACGAGCAGTACTTC	CASKGQGEPYEQYF
NA	TRBV11-3	TRBJ2-6	NA	TGTGCCAGCAGCTTAGACAGCGCCGGGGCCAACGTCCTGACTTTC	CASSLDSAGANVLTF
many	TRBV14	TRBJ2-7	TRBD2	TGTGCCAGCAGCCGCCACTTAGGGGCAACTAGCGATGCCTACGAGCAGTACTTC	CASSRHLGATSDAYEQYF
NA	TRBV7-6	TRBJ1-1	NA	TGTGCCAGCAGATCGAGGGACACTGAAGCTTTCTTT	CASRSRDTEAFF
NA	TRBV27	TRBJ2-1	TRBD1	TGTGCCAGCAGTTTAGCGGGGACAGGGGGTCGCGAGCAGTTCTTC	CASSLAGTGGREQFF
NA	TRBV28	TRBJ1-1	NA	TGTGCCAGCAGTTTATCCCTCGGGGTGGCTGAAGCTTTCTTT	CASSLSLGVAEAFF
NA	TRBV6-5	TRBJ2-5	NA	TGTGCCAGCAGTTCTCGAGGCACCGAGACCCAGTACTTC	CASSSRGTETQYF
few	TRBV28	TRBJ2-7	NA	TGTGCCAGCACCAACGGGCTTGGGAGCTCCTACGAGCAGTACTTC	CASTNGLGSSYEQYF
few	TRBV6-5	TRBJ2-1	NA	TGTGCCACCTCGGAGGTTCTCACCAATGAGCAGTTCTTC	CATSEVLTNEQFF
NA	TRBV9	TRBJ2-5	TRBD2	TGTGCCAGCAGCGTAGCGGGACTAAGTGAAGAGACCCAGTACTTC	CASSVAGLSEETQYF
NA	TRBV28	TRBJ2-5	NA	TGTGCCAGCAGCTCCGGTGGGGGGGCACAAGAGACCCAGTACTTC	CASSSGGGAQETQYF
NA	TRBV5-4	TRBJ2-2	TRBD2	TGTGCCAGCAGAGGGAGCGGGGGGCGCACCGGGGAGCTGTTTTTT	CASRGSGGRTGELFF
NA	TRBV5-4	TRBJ2-1	TRBD1	TGTGCCAGCAGCTTGAAACAGGGGATCTACAATGAGCAGTTCTTC	CASSLKQGIYNEQFF
few	TRBV6-1	TRBJ2-7	NA	TGTGCCAGCAGTGAATACGGGGGTTACGAGCAGTACTTC	CASSEYGGYEQYF
NA	TRBV7-2	TRBJ2-1	TRBD2	TGTGCCAGCAGCTGGGCGGGGGGGCCCAACTCCTACAATGAGCAGTTCTTC	CASSWAGGPNSYNEQFF
NA	TRBV6-1	TRBJ2-3	TRBD1	TGTGCCAGCAGGACAGGGGGCACAGATACGCAGTATTTT	CASRTGGTDTQYF